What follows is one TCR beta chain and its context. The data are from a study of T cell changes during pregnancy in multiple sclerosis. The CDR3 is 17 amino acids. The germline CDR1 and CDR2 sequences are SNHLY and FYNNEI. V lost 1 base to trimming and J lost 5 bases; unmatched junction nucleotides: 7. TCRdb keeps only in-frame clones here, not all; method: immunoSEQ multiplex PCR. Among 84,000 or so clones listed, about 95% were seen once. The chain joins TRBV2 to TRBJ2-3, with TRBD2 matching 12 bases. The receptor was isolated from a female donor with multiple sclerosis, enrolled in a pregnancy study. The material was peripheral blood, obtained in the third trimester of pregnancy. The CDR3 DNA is TGTGCCAGCAGTGAAGGGGCTAGCGGGGGGGCCGTAGATACGCAGTATTTT. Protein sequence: CASSEGASGGAVDTQYF.